This T cell receptor beta chain was captured by sequencing in a study of regulatory T cells in long-lasting Graves disease. Regarding the study as a whole: Rather than thyroid tissue, only peripheral blood underwent study.

Arm-PCR of CDR3 regions and iRepertoire HTBI primers were used to build TCR beta libraries. Via MiXCR, TCRdb re-called the multiplex PCR reads, giving one row per CDR3 protein. The data show about 470,000 distinct CDR3 sequences, roughly 16% seen once. As to time point: newly diagnosed GD, antithyroid drugs for less than 3 months. Generation of the TCR library employed RNA extracted from PBMCs. Graves' disease diagnosis was established per American Thyroid Association guidelines. From germline, CDR1 is LGHDT and CDR2 YNNKEL (reference sequence). Trimming stripped 0 bases from V and 5 bases from J, with 13 bases between. This CDR3 is 15 amino acids long. A word on this clonotype: The antigen is not known.

These data were also reused for a study on T cells in Graves' hyperthyroidism and ophthalmopathy. Turning to that study: The model's output predicted ophthalmopathy at a median of roughly seven months prior to onset.

This rearrangement joins TRBV3-1 to TRBJ2-5; D is perhaps TRBD1 (5 bases). The sequence came from a man in his forties with Graves disease. The material sequenced was peripheral blood mononuclear cells (PBMCs), taken at new diagnosis, from a patient treated with antithyroid drugs. The CDR3 spells CASSQDVEAGETQYF. The DNA for the CDR3 is TGTGCCAGCAGCCAAGATGTCGAGGCAGGGGAGACCCAGTACTTC.